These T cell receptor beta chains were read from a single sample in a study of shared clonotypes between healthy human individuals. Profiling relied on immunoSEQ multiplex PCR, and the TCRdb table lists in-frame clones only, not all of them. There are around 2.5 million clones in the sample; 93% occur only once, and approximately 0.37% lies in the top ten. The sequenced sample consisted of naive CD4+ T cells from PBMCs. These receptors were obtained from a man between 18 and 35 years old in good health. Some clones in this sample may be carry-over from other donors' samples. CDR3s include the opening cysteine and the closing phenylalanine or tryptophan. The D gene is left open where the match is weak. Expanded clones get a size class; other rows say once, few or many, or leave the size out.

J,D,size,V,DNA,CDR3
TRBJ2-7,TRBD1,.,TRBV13,TGTGCCAGCAGCCCAAACAGGGGAATGGTCTACGAGCAGTACTTC,CASSPNRGMVYEQYF
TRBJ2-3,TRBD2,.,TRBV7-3,TGTGCCAGTAGTAGCGGGACCACAGATACGCAGTATTTT,CASSSGTTDTQYF
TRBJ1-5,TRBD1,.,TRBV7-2,TGTGCCAGCAGCTTAGTAGGGACAGGGGGCCCCTATAGCAATCAGCCCCAGCATTTT,CASSLVGTGGPYSNQPQHF
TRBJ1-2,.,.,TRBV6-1,TGTGCCAGCAGTACCGATCAGGGTATCGGGGGCTACACCTTC,CASSTDQGIGGYTF
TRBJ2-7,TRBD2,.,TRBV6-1,TGTGCCAGCAGGATGACTAGCCCTACGGGCGAGCAGTACTTC,CASRMTSPTGEQYF
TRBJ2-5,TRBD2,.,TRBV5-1,TGCGCCAGCAGCTCGCGGGCGGGGGGGAACCAAGAGACCCAGTACTTC,CASSSRAGGNQETQYF
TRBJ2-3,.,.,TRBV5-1,TGCGCCAGCAGCTTGGGGGATTCCACAGATACGCAGTATTTT,CASSLGDSTDTQYF
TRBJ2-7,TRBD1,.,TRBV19,TGTGCCAGTGGCCCTCAGGGGGCGGAAGGGCAGTACTTC,CASGPQGAEGQYF
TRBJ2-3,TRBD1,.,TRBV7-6,TGTGCCAGCAGCATTGACAGGGCCAGGGATACGCAGTATTTT,CASSIDRARDTQYF
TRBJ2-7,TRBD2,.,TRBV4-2,TGTGCCAGCAGCCCGCTTAGCGGGAGGGCCTACGAGCAGTACTTC,CASSPLSGRAYEQYF
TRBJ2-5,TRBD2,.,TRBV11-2,TGTGCCAGCAGCAAGGGACTAGCGGTGACCCAGTACTTC,CASSKGLAVTQYF
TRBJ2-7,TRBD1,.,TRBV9,TGTGCCAGCAGCTTGGGTTTCGGGGACAGGTTATACGAGCAGTACTTC,CASSLGFGDRLYEQYF
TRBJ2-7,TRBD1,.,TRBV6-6,TGTGCCAGCAGTGACCGGGACAGGGGGTCCTACGAGCAGTACTTC,CASSDRDRGSYEQYF
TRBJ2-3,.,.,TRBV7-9,TGTGCCAGCAGCTTAGAAGGGCTGGGAGATACGCAGTATTTT,CASSLEGLGDTQYF
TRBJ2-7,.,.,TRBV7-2,TGTGCCAGCAGCTTAAGGCCCCCCCCACCGTACGAGCAGTACTTC,CASSLRPPPPYEQYF
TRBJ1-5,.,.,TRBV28,TGTGCCAGCAGTGGGGCTAAGCCCCAGCATTTT,CASSGAKPQHF
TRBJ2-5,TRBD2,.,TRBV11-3,TGTGCCAGCAGCTTGGGAGCGGGAGGCGGCAGAGAGACCCAGTACTTC,CASSLGAGGGRETQYF
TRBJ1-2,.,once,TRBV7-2,TGTGCCAGCAGCCTAACCCCGACACGAACAAACTATGGCTACACCTTC,CASSLTPTRTNYGYTF
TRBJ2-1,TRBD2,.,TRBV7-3,TGTGCCAGCAGCAAGACCGGGACTAGTAGGCATACTACTTTGTTCTTC,CASSKTGTSRHTTLFF
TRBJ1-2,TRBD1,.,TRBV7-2,TGTGCCAGCAGCCCACCGGCCAGGGGGTATGGCTACACCTTC,CASSPPARGYGYTF
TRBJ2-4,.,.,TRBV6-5,TGTGCCAGCAGCAACACTGGCAAAAACATTCAGTACTTC,CASSNTGKNIQYF
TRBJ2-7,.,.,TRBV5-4,TGTGCCAGCAGCCGAAGTGGCTACGAGCAGTACTTC,CASSRSGYEQYF
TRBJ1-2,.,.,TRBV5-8,TGTGCCAGCAGCCTTACTTTAACCCTGGTCGGCTATGGCTACACCTTC,CASSLTLTLVGYGYTF
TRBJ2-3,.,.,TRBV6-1,TGTGCCAGCAGTGTGAGGGAGTCCGCAGATACGCAGTATTTT,CASSVRESADTQYF
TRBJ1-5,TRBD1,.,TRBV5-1,TGCGCCAGCAGCTTGGGGGACAGGACCAATCAGCCCCAGCATTTT,CASSLGDRTNQPQHF
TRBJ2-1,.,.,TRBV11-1,TGTGCCAGCAGCTTATCGGGGCTCACCTACAATGAGCAGTTCTTC,CASSLSGLTYNEQFF
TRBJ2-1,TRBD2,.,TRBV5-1,TGCGCCAGCAGCTCAACGCCTAGCGGGACTTACAATGAGCAGTTCTTC,CASSSTPSGTYNEQFF
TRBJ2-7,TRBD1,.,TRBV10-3,TGTGCCATCACCACCGGACAGGGAAGCGAGCAGTACTTC,CAITTGQGSEQYF
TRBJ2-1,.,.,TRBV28,TGTGCCAGCAGCACCCGGGGCCATAAAGGTCGTGACAATGAGCAGTTCTTC,CASSTRGHKGRDNEQFF
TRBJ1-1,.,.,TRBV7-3,TGTGCCAGCAGCCAACAGGTCAACACTGAAGCTTTCTTT,CASSQQVNTEAFF
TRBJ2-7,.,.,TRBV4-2,TGTGCCAGCAGCCAAGGATCCTGGCGGAGCTCCTACGAGCAGTACTTC,CASSQGSWRSSYEQYF
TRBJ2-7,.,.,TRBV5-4,TGTGCCAGCAGTCGCTCCGGGACTTCGTCCTACGAGCAGTACTTC,CASSRSGTSSYEQYF
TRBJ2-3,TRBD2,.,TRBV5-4,TGTGCCAGCAGCGAACGGACTAGCGGGAGGAAAAGCACAGATACGCAGTATTTT,CASSERTSGRKSTDTQYF